One sample yielded the 9 T cell receptor beta chains listed below, sequenced in a study of CD8+ T cells in alopecia areata. Extracted from the samples, RNA was reverse transcribed into cDNA to serve as the sequencing template. Sequencing used immunoSEQ multiplex PCR; TCRdb keeps in-frame clones, though not all of them. The table includes about 34,000 clones, more than 60% detected once. Sequencing used NKG2D-low CD8+ T cells sorted from blood. The receptor set was obtained from a human donor with alopecia areata.

This chain links TRBV4-1 with TRBJ2-2, with D perhaps TRBD2 (6 bases). V was pared by 0 bases and J by 3 bases, with 17 bases between. This CDR3 region has 18 residues. CDR1 MGHRA and CDR2 YSYEKL come from the germline V gene. The CDR3 DNA is TGCGCCAGCAGCCAAGATCTTGTGACTAGTTCGTACACCGGGGAGCTGTTTTTT. Encoded protein: CASSQDLVTSSYTGELFF.

J is TRBJ2-1 and V is TRBV6-4; a weak D match, TRBD2 (5 bases). From germline, CDR1 is MRHNA and CDR2 SNTAGT. V was shortened by 2 bases and J by 6 bases, with 11 bases between the two germline ends. The CDR3 is 14 residues long. In DNA form, the CDR3 reads TGTGCCAGCAGTGACGAAGACGGGGTCAATGAGCAGTTCTTC. It specifies CASSDEDGVNEQFF.

This clone has only one observation. V and J are TRBV9 and TRBJ2-2, with TRBD2 matching over 10 bases. CDR1 is SGDLS, CDR2 YYNGEE, per germline. Unmatched junction bases numbered 8, after V lost 6 bases and J lost 3 bases. This CDR3 comprises 16 residues. CDR3 coding DNA: TGTGCCAGCAACATAGCGGGGGGTCTCGACACCGGGGAGCTGTTTTTT. This gives the protein CASNIAGGLDTGELFF. Complete variable domain (other parts from reference TRBV9 and TRBJ2-2): DSGVTQTPKHLITATGQRVTLRCSPRSGDLSVYWYQQSLDQGLQFLIQYYNGEERAKGNILERFSAQQFPDLHSELNLSSLELGDSALYFCASNIAGGLDTGELFFGEGSRLTVL.

This rearrangement joins TRBV4-2 to TRBJ2-7, with a weak D call TRBD1 (6 bases). Trimming cost V 4 bases and J 0 bases, with 13 bases left between them. Germline CDR1 reads LGHNA; CDR2 reads YNFKEQ. The CDR3 totals 15 residues. The CDR3 spells CASSPEWGHSYEQYF. CDR3 in DNA: TGTGCCAGCAGCCCGGAGTGGGGGCACTCCTACGAGCAGTACTTC.

The rearrangement uses TRBV6-6 and TRBJ1-5; 8 positions match TRBD1. Germline trimming cut 7 bases from V and 7 bases from J; bases unmatched to any gene: 9. The germline CDR1 and CDR2 sequences are MNHNY and SVGAGI (reference sequence). There are 14 residues in the CDR3. The CDR3 nucleotides are TGTGCCAGCATTATTCAGGGGGCCCGACAGCCCCAGCATTTT. Protein product: CASIIQGARQPQHF.

The chain carries TRBV7-6 and TRBJ1-2; possibly TRBD1 for D (5 bases). CDR3 length equals 13 residues. The germline CDR1 and CDR2 sequences are SGHVS and FNYEAQ. With 1 base removed from V and 5 bases from J, the gap between germline ends came to 8 bases. CDR3 residues: CASSLGDQYGYTF. The CDR3 coding sequence is TGTGCCAGCAGCTTAGGGGACCAGTATGGCTACACCTTC.

The chain carries TRBV27 and TRBJ2-3; TRBD1 agrees at 7 bases. The ends lost 4 bases at V and 0 bases at J; junction bases unmatched: 7. CDR3 size: 16 residues. Germline V lookup: CDR1 MNHEY, CDR2 SMNVEV (reference sequence). The CDR3 spells CASSWGTDPSTDTQYF. DNA for the CDR3: TGTGCCAGCAGTTGGGGGACAGACCCTAGCACAGATACGCAGTATTTT.

The rearrangement links TRBV27 to TRBJ2-1, with D perhaps TRBD2 (6 bases). Germline CDR1 is MNHEY and CDR2 is SMNVEV (reference sequence). V gave up 5 bases and J gave up 6 bases, with 14 bases separating them. The CDR3 runs 14 residues. As DNA, the CDR3 is TGTGCCAGCAGTCCCCACGATAGCGGCAATGAGCAGTTCTTC. This translates into CASSPHDSGNEQFF.

The chain recombines TRBV4-1 with TRBJ2-2; no definite D call. V gave up 3 bases and J gave up 1 base, with 9 bases separating them. The germline V gene encodes CDR1 MGHRA and CDR2 YSYEKL. CDR3 length: 15 amino acids. CDR3 DNA: TGCGCCAGCAGCCACTTTACAGAGAACACCGGGGAGCTGTTTTTT. This encodes CASSHFTENTGELFF.